These 30 T cell receptor beta chains originate from one sample sequenced in a study of shared clonotypes between healthy human individuals. The naive CD8 fraction comprised CD45RO-negative cells positively selected for CCR7 and excluded terminally differentiated effector memory CD45RA+ cells. Assay used: immunoSEQ multiplex PCR; TCRdb lists only in-frame clones, some missing. Of more than 550,000 clones in the sample, about 91% were seen once. The sequenced material came from naive CD8+ T cells sorted from blood. The receptors shown here come from a man between 25 and 39 years old in good health.

The genes are TRBV4-1 and TRBJ1-2, with D possibly being TRBD1 (6 bases). The germline V gene has CDR1 MGHRA and CDR2 YSYEKL. V shed 3 bases and J shed 3 bases, with 14 bases lying between them. The CDR3 consists of 15 residues. This chain's CDR3 is CASSHGGTGDYGYTF. The CDR3 DNA is TGCGCCAGCAGCCATGGGGGCACAGGAGACTATGGCTACACCTTC.

The chain uses TRBV28 and TRBJ1-5; D uncertain. Germline CDR1 reads MDHEN; CDR2 reads SYDVKM. CDR3 length: 13 residues. The V end lost 5 bases, the J end lost 0 bases, and 5 bases lay between the germline ends. CDR3 protein: CASSTYSNQPQHF. Here the CDR3 DNA reads TGTGCCAGCAGTACATATAGCAATCAGCCCCAGCATTTT. The full variable domain, with the rest looked up from reference TRBV28 and TRBJ1-5, is DVKVTQSSRYLVKRTGEKVFLECVQDMDHENMFWYRQDPGLGLRLIYFSYDVKMKEKGDIPEGYSVSREKKERFSLILESASTNQTSMYLCASSTYSNQPQHFGDGTRLSIL.

The J gene is TRBJ2-1, the V gene TRBV27; D remains ambiguous. Between the trimmed V and J ends, which lost 4 bases and 5 bases, there was a span of 6 bases. Germline assignment: CDR1 MNHEY and CDR2 SMNVEV (reference sequence). This CDR3 is built from 12 residues. CDR3 protein: CASSSDDNEQFF. Written as DNA, the CDR3 is TGTGCCAGCAGTTCGGACGACAATGAGCAGTTCTTC.

The chain uses TRBV5-5 and TRBJ2-7; 8 bases match TRBD1. Germline V lookup: CDR1 SGHKS, CDR2 YYEKEE (reference sequence). The CDR3 spans 16 residues. The J segment lost 2 bases and the V segment lost 1 base, leaving 8 bases of the junction unmatched. CDR3 sequence: CASSLSPQGATYEQYF. The CDR3 region has the DNA TGTGCCAGCAGCTTGAGCCCCCAGGGGGCTACCTACGAGCAGTACTTC.

V usage is TRBV15 and J usage is TRBJ2-5; TRBD2 matches 7 bases. CDR1 and CDR2 from the germline V gene are LNHNV and YYDKDF (reference sequence). Trimming at V came to 3 bases and at J to 3 bases, leaving 1 base not matched to a gene. The CDR3 totals 13 residues. CDR3 loop: CATSSLAEETQYF. The CDR3 DNA reads as TGTGCCACCAGCAGCCTAGCGGAAGAGACCCAGTACTTC. The complete variable domain, with remaining parts taken from reference TRBV15 and TRBJ2-5, reads DAMVIQNPRYQVTQFGKPVTLSCSQTLNHNVMYWYQQKSSQAPKLLFHYYDKDFNNEADTPDNFQSRRPNTSFCFLDIRSPGLGDTAMYLCATSSLAEETQYFGPGTRLLVL.

The rearrangement links TRBV5-4 to TRBJ2-7, with 9 nucleotides matching TRBD1. Trimming cost V 2 bases and J 4 bases; bases outside gene matches: 7. The CDR3 has 15 residues. The germline CDR1 and CDR2 sequences are SGHNT and YYREEE (reference sequence). DNA for the CDR3: TGTGCCAGCAGCTTACCGGGACAGGGACAATACGAGCAGTACTTC. Amino acid sequence: CASSLPGQGQYEQYF.

The chain links TRBV19 to TRBJ1-2; weak D call: TRBD1 (6 bases). Germline lookup yields CDR1 LNHDA and CDR2 SQIVND (reference sequence). The germline V and J ends were trimmed by 4 bases and 0 bases, with 12 bases remaining between them. The CDR3 contains 15 residues. In nucleotides, the CDR3 is TGTGCCAGTAGTAGGATCAGGGACACTAACTATGGCTACACCTTC. It specifies CASSRIRDTNYGYTF.

This clone was recorded only once. The CDR3 nucleotides are TGCAGCGTTGCCCAGGGCTCCACCGGGGAGCTGTTTTTT. Protein: CSVAQGSTGELFF. The V and J genes are TRBV29-1 and TRBJ2-2; D might be TRBD1 (5 bases). Deletions cut 4 bases from V and 4 bases from J, with 10 bases between. This CDR3 comprises 13 residues. CDR1 is SQVTM and CDR2 is ANQGSEA in the germline V gene.

The chain carries TRBV5-4 and TRBJ2-2; TRBD2 agrees at 13 bases. In germline, CDR1 is SGHNT, CDR2 YYREEE (reference sequence). There are 16 residues in the CDR3. Trimming at V came to 4 bases and at J to 6 bases, leaving 6 bases not matched to a gene. The CDR3 loop is CASSRTSGSPAGELFF. CDR3 coding DNA: TGTGCCAGCAGCAGGACTAGCGGGAGCCCGGCCGGGGAGCTGTTTTTT. Supplemented by reference TRBV5-4 and TRBJ2-2, the full variable domain reads ETGVTQSPTHLIKTRGQQVTLRCSSQSGHNTVSWYQQALGQGPQFIFQYYREEENGRGNFPPRFSGLQFPNYSSELNVNALELDDSALYLCASSRTSGSPAGELFFGEGSRLTVL.

The CDR3 DNA follows: TGTGCCAGCAGCCAGCAATTCCCGGGACTAGCGGGAGGGCAAGGCACAGATACGCAGTATTTT. Translation gives CASSQQFPGLAGGQGTDTQYF. The rearrangement joins TRBV14 to TRBJ2-3; TRBD2 aligns across 16 bases. Germline lookup yields CDR1 SGHDN and CDR2 FVKESK. The CDR3 consists of 21 residues. The V and J ends lost 3 bases and 1 base, in that order; junction bases with no gene match: 13.

V usage is TRBV29-1 and J usage is TRBJ2-1, with TRBD2 matching 8 bases. Germline-derived CDR1 and CDR2 are SQVTM and ANQGSEA. CDR3 length equals 14 residues. Losses at the gene ends were 6 bases for V and 4 bases for J; bases not matched to a gene: 8. The CDR3 DNA follows: TGCAGCGTGCCCGCGCGGGAGGATTACAATGAGCAGTTCTTC. This sequence encodes CSVPAREDYNEQFF.

The chain employs TRBV7-6 and TRBJ2-1; D uncertain. This CDR3 spans 12 amino acids. Looked up from germline, CDR1 is SGHVS and CDR2 is FNYEAQ. Trimming pared 2 bases from V and 6 bases from J, leaving 5 bases between. The CDR3 protein is CASSLNGNEQFF. CDR3 nucleotides: TGTGCCAGCAGCTTAAATGGCAATGAGCAGTTCTTC.

Notes on this clone: Other DNA sequences from this sample encode an identical CDR3 as well. The V call is TRBV2, the J call TRBJ2-1; TRBD2 might be the D (6 bases). Trimming shortened V by 6 bases and J by 4 bases, and 7 bases separated the two germline ends. The CDR3 totals 12 residues. The germline V gene encodes CDR1 SNHLY and CDR2 FYNNEI. The CDR3 bases are TGTGCCAGCAGAGGGAGGTACAATGAGCAGTTCTTC. Its translation is CASRGRYNEQFF.

The chain employs TRBV5-6 and TRBJ2-1; TRBD2 matches at 12 bases. This CDR3 comprises 15 residues. Trimming took 1 base from V and 10 from J; bases not matched to a gene: 6. The V gene's germline CDR1 is SGHDT and CDR2 YYEEEE. CDR3 bases: TGTGCCAGCAGCTTGACTAGCGGGGGGCTTTGGGAGCAGTTCTTC. Translating gives CASSLTSGGLWEQFF.

This chain connects TRBV4-3 to TRBJ2-7; D not resolved. CDR3 length: 10 residues. Looked up from germline, CDR1 is LGHNA and CDR2 is YSLEER. The V gene lost 8 bases and the J gene lost 7 bases, with 9 bases spanning the gap. CDR3 amino acids: CASFRLEQYF. The DNA for the CDR3 is TGCGCCAGCTTTCGGTTGGAGCAGTACTTC.

The rearrangement links TRBV5-5 to TRBJ2-2, with D hard to call. The V gene lost 2 bases and the J gene lost 3 bases, with 11 bases spanning the gap. The germline CDR1 and CDR2 sequences are SGHKS and YYEKEE (reference sequence). This CDR3 comprises 15 residues. The CDR3 protein is CASSFRLWDTGELFF. The CDR3 region has the DNA TGTGCCAGCAGCTTTCGCTTGTGGGACACCGGGGAGCTGTTTTTT.

The V call is TRBV6-1, the J call TRBJ1-3, with D perhaps TRBD1 (6 bases). The CDR3 has 18 amino acids. The V gene's germline CDR1 is MNHNS and CDR2 SASEGT. V lost 4 bases to trimming and J lost 0 bases, with 19 bases between them. The CDR3 region has the DNA TGTGCCAGCAGTGGACGAACCACGGGGGCCCGCTCTGGAAACACCATATATTTT. Protein product: CASSGRTTGARSGNTIYF.

V is TRBV7-6 and J is TRBJ1-5; TRBD1 is a possible D gene (5 bases). CDR3 size: 15 residues. From germline, CDR1 is SGHVS and CDR2 FNYEAQ. The V end was cut by 2 bases, the J end by 3 bases, with 11 bases between. In DNA, the CDR3 is TGTGCCAGCAGCTTACGTACAGGCGACAATCAGCCCCAGCATTTT. It translates to CASSLRTGDNQPQHF.

The chain recombines TRBV7-9 with TRBJ2-1, with D perhaps TRBD2 (6 bases). The CDR3 is 14 amino acids. The V gene lost 1 base and the J gene lost 5 bases, with 9 bases spanning the gap. Germline V gene data show CDR1 as SEHNR and CDR2 as FQNEAQ (reference sequence). The CDR3 DNA follows: TGTGCCAGCAGCTTAGTCCGGGGGAACAATGAGCAGTTCTTC. It specifies CASSLVRGNNEQFF.

V usage is TRBV9 and J usage is TRBJ2-6; D unclear. Trimming stripped 1 base from V and 2 bases from J, with 7 bases between. The CDR3 contains 15 residues. The germline CDR1 and CDR2 sequences are SGDLS and YYNGEE. CDR3 DNA sequence: TGTGCCAGCAGCGTATCGTGGGCTGGGGCCAACGTCCTGACTTTC. The encoded protein is CASSVSWAGANVLTF.

This sequence joins TRBV14 and TRBJ1-1; no clear D. Trimming pared 2 bases from V and 1 base from J, leaving 11 bases between. CDR3 length equals 15 residues. Germline V CDR1 and CDR2: SGHDN, FVKESK. The CDR3 bases are TGTGCCAGCAGCCAATGGGAGGGCGCGAACACTGAAGCTTTCTTT. It encodes CASSQWEGANTEAFF.

This sequence joins TRBV29-1 and TRBJ2-2; tentative D call: TRBD2 (6 bases). CDR3 length: 14 residues. Germline lookup yields CDR1 SQVTM and CDR2 ANQGSEA. Trimming shortened V by 3 bases and J by 5 bases, and 13 bases separated the two germline ends. CDR3 sequence: CSVDQLADTGELFF. The CDR3 coding sequence is TGCAGCGTTGACCAACTAGCAGATACCGGGGAGCTGTTTTTT.

This chain links TRBV7-9 with TRBJ2-2, with 7 bases matching TRBD2. The CDR3 length is 16 residues. Germline CDR1 reads SEHNR; CDR2 reads FQNEAQ (reference sequence). V lost 1 base, J lost 1 base, and 3 bases stayed unmatched. CDR3 loop: CASSLVGGLNTGELFF. DNA for the CDR3: TGTGCCAGCAGCTTAGTGGGAGGGCTGAACACCGGGGAGCTGTTTTTT.

The genes are TRBV5-1 and TRBJ2-7; D uncertain. This CDR3 is built from 11 residues. Trimming took off 4 bases at V and 3 bases at J, with 5 bases between the two ends. Germline V lookup: CDR1 SGHRS, CDR2 YFSETQ. CDR3 sequence (DNA): TGCGCCAGCAGCGATGACTACGAGCAGTACTTC. It codes for CASSDDYEQYF.

This clone was seen more than once but under ten times. The chain employs TRBV19 and TRBJ2-1, with 9 bases lining up with TRBD2. In germline, CDR1 is LNHDA, CDR2 SQIVND (reference sequence). The length of the CDR3 is 13 residues. V lost 10 bases, J lost 9 bases, and 10 bases stayed unmatched. The CDR3 sequence is CATGLALLAEQFF. CDR3 DNA: TGTGCCACCGGACTAGCGCTGTTGGCTGAGCAGTTCTTC.

The chain is built from TRBV27 and TRBJ2-1, with 10 bases aligning to TRBD2. CDR1 and CDR2 from the germline V gene are MNHEY and SMNVEV (reference sequence). This CDR3 region has 16 residues. With 7 bases clipped from V and 6 bases from J, the junction kept 12 bases outside the gene matches. This chain's CDR3 is CASTTIGTSVFNEQFF. CDR3 sequence (DNA): TGTGCCAGCACCACCATCGGGACTAGCGTTTTCAATGAGCAGTTCTTC.

The CDR3 reads CAISERRGAAMNTEAFF. CDR3 sequence (DNA): TGTGCCATCAGTGAGCGCCGCGGGGCAGCCATGAACACTGAAGCTTTCTTT. J is TRBJ1-1 and V is TRBV10-3; tentatively, D is TRBD1 (5 bases). Germline assignment: CDR1 ENHRY and CDR2 SYGVKD. CDR3 length: 17 residues. Trimming stripped 2 bases from V and 0 bases from J, with 16 bases between.

The chain employs TRBV7-3 and TRBJ2-3; D is perhaps TRBD1 (6 bases). CDR3 length: 15 residues. The ends were cut back, 2 bases at V and 2 bases at J, with 11 bases in the middle. The germline V gene has CDR1 SGHTA and CDR2 FQGTGA. CDR3 bases: TGTGCCAGCAGCTTAGAGGGACAAGTCACAGATACGCAGTATTTT. It is translated as CASSLEGQVTDTQYF.

The chain employs TRBV7-9 and TRBJ2-7; D may be TRBD2 (6 bases). The V gene's germline CDR1 is SEHNR and CDR2 FQNEAQ (reference sequence). The CDR3 runs to 16 residues. Trimming took 7 bases from V and 5 from J, leaving 24 bases between them. The CDR3 DNA is TGTGCCAGCACTGGGGCTAGCGCCTACCCTCGGGACGAGCAGTACTTC. Translated, it gives CASTGASAYPRDEQYF.

The CDR3, as DNA: TGTGCCAGCAGCCCACCCGGCAGAAACGAGCAGTACTTC. Its translation is CASSPPGRNEQYF. This chain uses TRBV9 with TRBJ2-7, with D uncertain. V was pared by 4 bases and J by 5 bases, with 13 bases between. Germline values: CDR1 SGDLS, CDR2 YYNGEE. The CDR3 is 13 residues long. Looking up the rest from reference TRBV9 and TRBJ2-7 gives the full variable domain: DSGVTQTPKHLITATGQRVTLRCSPRSGDLSVYWYQQSLDQGLQFLIQYYNGEERAKGNILERFSAQQFPDLHSELNLSSLELGDSALYFCASSPPGRNEQYFGPGTRLTVT.